The 25 T cell receptor beta chains below were found in one sample sequenced in a study of shared clonotypes between healthy human individuals. Only in-frame clones appear in the TCRdb table, and some are missing; sequencing was by immunoSEQ multiplex PCR. The table has millions of clones, around 95% seen once. The sequenced sample consisted of naive CD4+ T cells sorted from blood. Subset given: CD45RA+ positively selected. All receptors come from a man between 18 and 35 years old in good health.

This rearrangement joins TRBV5-1 to TRBJ2-7; D possibly corresponds to TRBD2 (5 bases). The V gene lost 2 bases and the J gene lost 5 bases, with 14 bases spanning the gap. The germline V gene has CDR1 SGHRS and CDR2 YFSETQ. The CDR3 spans 14 residues. In nucleotides, the CDR3 is TGCGCCAGCAGCTTCCCTAGCCCTACCGACGAGCAGTACTTC. Protein: CASSFPSPTDEQYF.

In DNA form, the CDR3 reads TGTGCCAGCAGTAAAACCAGGGGGGACACCGGGGAGCTGTTTTTT. Translated: CASSKTRGDTGELFF. The genes are TRBV6-5 and TRBJ2-2; TRBD1 is a possible D gene (7 bases). Per the germline V gene, CDR1 is MNHEY and CDR2 is SVGAGI. CDR3 length: 15 residues. Trimming cost V 5 bases and J 3 bases, with 13 bases left between them.

The chain joins TRBV7-9 to TRBJ2-4; either TRBD1 or TRBD2 may supply D (5 bases each). The germline V gene has CDR1 SEHNR and CDR2 FQNEAQ (reference sequence). Trimming removed 5 bases at V and 7 bases at J, with 9 bases between. The CDR3 sequence is 12 residues long. The CDR3 is CASSPGANIQYF. The CDR3, as DNA: TGTGCCAGCAGCCCCGGGGCGAACATTCAGTACTTC.

The rearrangement joins TRBV5-1 to TRBJ2-4; D might be TRBD2 (6 bases). Trimming removed 0 bases from V and 2 bases from J, with 9 bases in between. The V gene's germline CDR1 is SGHRS and CDR2 YFSETQ. The CDR3 loop spans 15 amino acids. The CDR3 reads CASSLEGGTKNIQYF. The CDR3 nucleotides are TGCGCCAGCAGCTTGGAGGGAGGAACCAAAAACATTCAGTACTTC.

In regard to this clone: One end of the junction is discordant with germline, which a read error may explain. The genes are TRBV5-1 and TRBJ1-2; maybe TRBD1 (6 bases). The CDR3 extends over 15 amino acids. Germline CDR1 and CDR2: SGHRS and YFSETQ. CDR3 protein: CASSFFGQINDGYTF. In DNA form, the CDR3 reads TGCGCCAGCAGCTTTTTCGGACAGATTAACGATGGCTACACCTTC. Full variable domain (missing parts from reference TRBV5-1 and TRBJ1-2): KAGVTQTPRYLIKTRGQQVTLSCSPISGHRSVSWYQQTPGQGLQFLFEYFSETQRNKGNFPGRFSGRQFSNSRSEMNVSTLELGDSALYLCASSFFGQINDGYTFGSGTRLTVV.

The V and J genes are TRBV4-1 and TRBJ2-3; D is possibly TRBD2 (5 bases). The germline V gene encodes CDR1 MGHRA and CDR2 YSYEKL. V shed 0 bases and J shed 6 bases, with 22 bases lying between them. The CDR3 is 18 residues long. CDR3 residues: CASSQEHSKWPWEDTQYF. The CDR3, as DNA: TGCGCCAGCAGCCAAGAGCACAGCAAATGGCCTTGGGAGGATACGCAGTATTTT.

The genes are TRBV6-5 and TRBJ1-3; perhaps TRBD1 as D (5 bases). The CDR3 consists of 13 residues. Trimming took 6 bases from V and 8 from J, leaving 14 bases between them. Germline V CDR1 and CDR2: MNHEY, SVGAGI. The CDR3 region has the DNA TGTGCCAGCAGACGGACAAAGAGGGACACCATATATTTT. It translates to CASRRTKRDTIYF.

This chain uses TRBV27 with TRBJ1-2; D possibly corresponds to TRBD1 (6 bases). Trimming pared 4 bases from V and 8 bases from J, leaving 17 bases between. CDR3 length: 14 residues. Germline V gene data show CDR1 as MNHEY and CDR2 as SMNVEV (reference sequence). CDR3 nucleotide sequence: TGTGCCAGCAGTTCTCAGTGGGACAAGGGAGGCTACACCTTC. Translated, it gives CASSSQWDKGGYTF.

V usage is TRBV27 and J usage is TRBJ1-2; D is unclear. Germline V gene data show CDR1 as MNHEY and CDR2 as SMNVEV (reference sequence). Trimming shortened V by 7 bases and J by 5 bases, and 29 bases separated the two germline ends. The CDR3 extends over 18 amino acids. The CDR3 nucleotides read TGTGCCAGCACCAAAAGGCTAGATCCCCAGCCCCCCTTTTATGGCTACACCTTC. The encoded protein is CASTKRLDPQPPFYGYTF.

J is TRBJ1-1 and V is TRBV18; the match to TRBD1 covers 9 bases. V trimming: 1 base; J trimming: 0 bases; junction bases outside the gene matches: 3. CDR1 KGHSH and CDR2 LQKENI come from the germline V gene. There are 16 residues in the CDR3. The CDR3 loop reads CASSPQNRGLNTEAFF. DNA for the CDR3: TGTGCCAGCTCACCACAGAACAGGGGGCTGAACACTGAAGCTTTCTTT.

The V call is TRBV7-2, the J call TRBJ2-3; 7 bases match TRBD2. From germline, CDR1 is SGHTA and CDR2 FQGNSA. Trimming took 1 base from V and 1 from J; bases not matched to a gene: 5. The length of the CDR3 is 16 residues. The CDR3 DNA reads as TGTGCCAGCAGCTTAGTAGCGGGCACTGGCACAGATACGCAGTATTTT. Encoded protein: CASSLVAGTGTDTQYF.

This clone appeared once. This chain joins TRBV5-6 and TRBJ1-2; weak D call: TRBD1 (5 bases). V gave up 3 bases and J gave up 2 bases, with 20 bases separating them. Per the germline V gene, CDR1 is SGHDT and CDR2 is YYEEEE. The CDR3 runs to 17 residues. In DNA form, the CDR3 reads TGTGCCAGCAGCTCTCCGGGACTGGGCTCTAAAAACTATGGCTACACCTTC. As protein: CASSSPGLGSKNYGYTF. Complete variable domain (other parts from reference TRBV5-6 and TRBJ1-2): DAGVTQSPTHLIKTRGQQVTLRCSPKSGHDTVSWYQQALGQGPQFIFQYYEEEERQRGNFPDRFSGHQFPNYSSELNVNALLLGDSALYLCASSSPGLGSKNYGYTFGSGTRLTVV.

The chain links TRBV7-2 to TRBJ1-1; the D gene is possibly TRBD1 (6 bases). CDR3 length equals 13 residues. Trimming shortened V by 1 base and J by 6 bases, and 9 bases separated the two germline ends. The germline V gene encodes CDR1 SGHTA and CDR2 FQGNSA. The CDR3 is CASSLDGGPEAFF. Written as DNA, the CDR3 is TGTGCCAGCAGCTTAGACGGGGGCCCTGAAGCTTTCTTT.

This rearrangement joins TRBV30 to TRBJ2-7; TRBD1 matches at 7 bases. The CDR3 has 13 amino acids. Germline loops: CDR1 GTSNPN, CDR2 SVGIG (reference sequence). V shed 1 base and J 1 base; nucleotides not matched to a gene: 1. The CDR3 sequence is CAWSDRGSYEQYF. The CDR3 coding sequence is TGTGCCTGGAGTGACAGGGGATCCTACGAGCAGTACTTC.

The rearrangement uses TRBV29-1 and TRBJ2-7; 7 bases align to TRBD1. V was pared by 6 bases and J by 0 bases, with 5 bases of the junction left unmatched. The CDR3 is 13 residues long. Per germline, CDR1 SQVTM and CDR2 ANQGSEA. DNA for the CDR3: TGCAGCGTCGGGACAGTTCTCTCCTACGAGCAGTACTTC. Translation: CSVGTVLSYEQYF.

This clone was detected only a few times. The rearrangement links TRBV5-1 to TRBJ2-1, with 8 bases identical to TRBD2. From germline, CDR1 is SGHRS and CDR2 YFSETQ. This CDR3 comprises 16 residues. V lost 5 bases and J lost 8; bases outside the gene matches: 15. CDR3 sequence: CASSISLVVAGYEQFF. CDR3 nucleotide sequence: TGCGCCAGCAGTATTAGCCTTGTGGTAGCGGGATATGAGCAGTTCTTC.

Concerning this clone: Possible read error: a much larger clone is one base away. The chain links TRBV7-2 to TRBJ1-2; D is possibly TRBD1 (6 bases). Germline CDR1 and CDR2: SGHTA and FQGNSA. The V gene lost 1 base and the J gene lost 8 bases, with 8 bases spanning the gap. This CDR3 comprises 12 residues. CDR3: CASSLDREGYTF. CDR3 bases: TGTGCCAGCAGCTTAGACAGGGAAGGCTACACCTTC.

This chain links TRBV28 with TRBJ2-7; possibly TRBD1 for D (5 bases). Germline CDR1 is MDHEN and CDR2 is SYDVKM. The CDR3 has 17 residues. V was cut by 3 bases and J by 6 bases, with 24 bases left in between. This chain's CDR3 is CASSFRPAGAWLGEQYF. The CDR3 DNA reads as TGTGCCAGCAGTTTCCGACCCGCTGGGGCGTGGCTAGGCGAGCAGTACTTC.

To note about this clone: In the same sample, other DNA sequences code for this CDR3. The chain carries TRBV6-5 and TRBJ2-1; 12 bases are a match to TRBD2. This CDR3 has 15 residues. The V gene's germline CDR1 is MNHEY and CDR2 SVGAGI. The V segment lost 6 bases and the J segment 4 bases; nucleotides outside the gene matches: 4. The CDR3 loop reads CASSPTSGGYNEQFF. Written as DNA, the CDR3 is TGTGCCAGCAGCCCAACTAGCGGGGGGTACAATGAGCAGTTCTTC.

The gene calls are TRBV7-2 and TRBJ1-1; 10 bases align to TRBD1. Trimming took 5 bases from V and 3 from J; bases not matched to a gene: 6. Germline V gene lookup returns CDR1 SGHTA and CDR2 FQGNSA. The CDR3 is 15 amino acids. The CDR3 reads CASSPPTGGYTEAFF. The DNA for the CDR3 is TGTGCCAGCAGCCCGCCGACAGGGGGCTACACTGAAGCTTTCTTT.

The chain couples TRBV7-2 to TRBJ1-4; D not certain. Germline lookup yields CDR1 SGHTA and CDR2 FQGNSA. This CDR3 contains 15 residues. V lost 5 bases to trimming and J lost 0 bases, with 10 bases between them. This CDR3 reads CASSPDGATNEKLFF. CDR3 in DNA: TGTGCCAGCAGCCCCGACGGGGCAACTAATGAAAAACTGTTTTTT.

The chain couples TRBV18 to TRBJ2-3, with 10 bases fitting TRBD2. CDR3 length equals 17 residues. V was clipped by 4 bases and J by 4 bases; unmatched bases: 11. Germline values: CDR1 KGHSH, CDR2 LQKENI. In DNA form, the CDR3 reads TGTGCCAGCTCACGCCTGCTAGCGGGAGCAAGGCCAGATACGCAGTATTTT. The encoded protein is CASSRLLAGARPDTQYF.

The chain carries TRBV14 and TRBJ1-4, with a possible D match to TRBD1 (6 bases). Between the trimmed V and J ends, which lost 6 bases and 1 base, there was a span of 12 bases. Germline loops: CDR1 SGHDN, CDR2 FVKESK. The CDR3 is 15 residues long. The CDR3 coding sequence is TGTGCCAGCAGTAACCAGGGGTTAACTAATGAAAAACTGTTTTTT. It is translated as CASSNQGLTNEKLFF.

J is TRBJ2-2 and V is TRBV7-2, with 7 bases that match TRBD1. V trimming: 5 bases; J trimming: 4 bases; junction bases outside the gene matches: 7. The germline V gene has CDR1 SGHTA and CDR2 FQGNSA. This CDR3 is 15 amino acids long. The CDR3 nucleotides are TGTGCCAGCAGCGTCAGACAGGGCGGCACCGGGGAGCTGTTTTTT. Its protein is CASSVRQGGTGELFF. Based on the CDR3 plus reference TRBV7-2 and TRBJ2-2, the full variable domain is GAGVSQSPSNKVTEKGKDVELRCDPISGHTALYWYRQSLGQGLEFLIYFQGNSAPDKSGLPSDRFSAERTGGSVSTLTIQRTQQEDSAVYLCASSVRQGGTGELFFGEGSRLTVL.

This chain links TRBV6-1 with TRBJ1-6; D might be TRBD1 (6 bases). Germline V gene sequence: CDR1 MNHNS, CDR2 SASEGT. Trimming removed 7 bases at V and 10 bases at J, with 17 bases between. This CDR3 region has 14 residues. CDR3 DNA sequence: TGTGCCAGCATGGCGGGGGGCCTTGGATCACCCCTCCACTTT. The encoded protein is CASMAGGLGSPLHF.